Here is one TCR beta chain with its context. Its specificity is not known. This sample is drawn from a study of T-cell reconstitution after alpha-beta-depleted transplantation in children. Study-wide findings and caveats: It was reported that alpha-beta T cells came from several hundred expanded graft clones (about two months after transplant). At the one-year point after transplant, T-cell counts and TCRbeta diversity were found to come mostly from T cells that had been newly produced.

Germline CDR1 MNHEY, CDR2 SVGAGI. Trimming left V 2 bases short and J 6 bases short, with 14 bases between. The CDR3 totals 14 residues. TCRbeta library preparation incorporated unique molecular identifiers. MiXCR, run by TCRdb on the PCR reads, gives a single entry per CDR3 protein. The sample has some 830,000 distinct CDR3 sequences, under 20% seen once. The chain has TRBV6-5 and TRBJ2-7; tentatively, D is TRBD1 or TRBD2 (5 bases each). The sequencing used PBMCs, mostly from graft donor cells, collected 360 days after TCRalphabeta/CD19-depleted stem cell transplant. The TCR was taken from a male patient aged 10 to 17 who had a stem cell transplant for acute lymphoblastic leukemia, so the T cells may come from the graft donor. The CDR3 loop reads CASSYLLAGGEQYF. The DNA for the CDR3 is TGTGCCAGCAGTTACCTTTTGGCTGGGGGCGAGCAGTACTTC.